The present T cell receptor beta chain was sequenced within a study of T cells after somatic rescue of genetic block. The CDR3 contains 12 residues. Germline loops: CDR1 GTSNPN, CDR2 SVGIG (reference sequence). V lost 2 bases, J lost 10 bases, and 13 bases lay in between. Only in-frame clones appear in the TCRdb table, and some are missing; sequencing was by immunoSEQ multiplex PCR. This table holds around 12,000 clones, under 80% found once. The rearrangement uses TRBV30 and TRBJ2-3; D might be TRBD1 (6 bases). Sequenced material: peripheral blood mononuclear cells (PBMCs). The clonotype comes from a boy younger than 18. CDR3 in DNA: TGTGCCTGGAGTCCTACAGGGTTTGCGCAGTATTTT. It yields the protein CAWSPTGFAQYF. Based on the CDR3 plus reference TRBV30 and TRBJ2-3, the full variable domain is SQTIHQWPATLVQPVGSPLSLECTVEGTSNPNLYWYRQAAGRGLQLLFYSVGIGQISSEVPQNLSASRPQDRQFILSSKKLLLSDSGFYLCAWSPTGFAQYFGPGTRLTVL.